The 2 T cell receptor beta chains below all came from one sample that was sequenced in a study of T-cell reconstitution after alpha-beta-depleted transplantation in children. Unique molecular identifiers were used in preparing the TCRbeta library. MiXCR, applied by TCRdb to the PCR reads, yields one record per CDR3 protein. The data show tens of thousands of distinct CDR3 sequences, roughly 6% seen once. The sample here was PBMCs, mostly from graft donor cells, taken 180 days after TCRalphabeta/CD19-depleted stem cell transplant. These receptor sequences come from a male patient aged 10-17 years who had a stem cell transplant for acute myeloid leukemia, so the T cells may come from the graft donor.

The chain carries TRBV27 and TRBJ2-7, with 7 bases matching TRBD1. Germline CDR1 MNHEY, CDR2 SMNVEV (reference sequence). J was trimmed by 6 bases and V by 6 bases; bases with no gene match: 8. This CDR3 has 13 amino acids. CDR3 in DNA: TGTGCCAGCAGCCCCGGGACAGTGAGCGAGCAGTACGTC. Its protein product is CASSPGTVSEQYV.

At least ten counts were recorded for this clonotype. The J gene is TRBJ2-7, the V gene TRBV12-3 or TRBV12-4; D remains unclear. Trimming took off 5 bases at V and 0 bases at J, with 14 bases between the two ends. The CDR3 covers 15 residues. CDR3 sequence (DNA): TGTGCCAGCAGTCCAGGTGGTCTGAGCTCCTACGAGCAGTACTTC. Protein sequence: CASSPGGLSSYEQYF.